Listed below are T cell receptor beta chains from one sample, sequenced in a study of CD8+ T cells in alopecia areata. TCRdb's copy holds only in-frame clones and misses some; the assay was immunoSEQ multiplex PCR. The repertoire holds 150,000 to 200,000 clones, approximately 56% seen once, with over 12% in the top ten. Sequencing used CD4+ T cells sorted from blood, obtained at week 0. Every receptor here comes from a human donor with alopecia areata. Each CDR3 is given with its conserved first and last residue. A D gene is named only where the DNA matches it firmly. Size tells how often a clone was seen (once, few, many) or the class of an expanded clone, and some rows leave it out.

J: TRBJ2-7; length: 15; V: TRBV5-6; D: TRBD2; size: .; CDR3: CASSRLAGGTYEQYF; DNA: TGTGCCAGCAGCCGTCTAGCGGGGGGAACCTACGAGCAGTACTTC
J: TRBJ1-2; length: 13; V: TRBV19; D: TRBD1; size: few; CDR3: CASSITQGRGYTF; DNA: TGTGCCAGTAGTATAACACAGGGGAGAGGCTACACCTTC
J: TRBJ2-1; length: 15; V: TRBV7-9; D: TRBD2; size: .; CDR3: CASSRSSGGYNEQFF; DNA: TGTGCCAGCAGCCGATCTAGCGGGGGCTACAATGAGCAGTTCTTC
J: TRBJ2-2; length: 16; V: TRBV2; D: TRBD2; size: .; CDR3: CASRPRGTSGPGELFF; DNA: TGTGCCAGCAGACCCAGAGGGACTAGCGGGCCCGGGGAGCTGTTTTTT
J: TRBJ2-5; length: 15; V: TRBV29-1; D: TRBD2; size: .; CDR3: CSVGSAGGNGETQYF; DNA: TGCAGCGTTGGGTCCGCGGGGGGGAACGGAGAGACCCAGTACTTC
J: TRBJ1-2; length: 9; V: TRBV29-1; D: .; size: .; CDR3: CSVADGYTF; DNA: TGCAGCGTGGCAGATGGCTACACCTTC
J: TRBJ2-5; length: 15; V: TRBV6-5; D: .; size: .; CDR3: CASRSYERKQETQYF; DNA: TGTGCCAGCAGATCGTATGAGCGGAAGCAAGAGACCCAGTACTTC
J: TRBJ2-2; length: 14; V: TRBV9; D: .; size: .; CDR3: CASSVLTDTGELFF; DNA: TGTGCCAGCAGCGTTTTAACAGACACCGGGGAGCTGTTTTTT
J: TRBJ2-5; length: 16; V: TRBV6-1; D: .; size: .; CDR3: CASSASVGGSQETQYF; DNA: TGTGCCAGCAGTGCCTCCGTGGGGGGATCACAAGAGACCCAGTACTTC
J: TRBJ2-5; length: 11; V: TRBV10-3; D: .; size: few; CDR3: CAISEQETQYF; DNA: TGTGCCATCAGTGAACAAGAGACCCAGTACTTC
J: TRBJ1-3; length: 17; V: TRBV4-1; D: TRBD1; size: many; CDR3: CASSQERTGLSGNTIYF; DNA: TGCGCCAGCAGCCAAGAGCGGACAGGCCTCTCTGGAAACACCATATATTTT
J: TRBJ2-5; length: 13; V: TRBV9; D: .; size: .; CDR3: CASSVGQEETQYF; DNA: TGTGCCAGCAGCGTAGGACAGGAGGAGACCCAGTACTTC
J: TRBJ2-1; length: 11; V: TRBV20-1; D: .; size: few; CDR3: CSASSYNEQFF; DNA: TGCAGTGCTAGTTCCTACAATGAGCAGTTCTTC
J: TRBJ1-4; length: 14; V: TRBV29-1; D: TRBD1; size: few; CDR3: CSVSGTDGGEKLFF; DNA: TGCAGCGTGAGCGGGACAGATGGAGGGGAAAAACTGTTTTTT
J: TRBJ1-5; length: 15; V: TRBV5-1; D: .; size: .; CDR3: CASSLEVGGGQPQHF; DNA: TGCGCCAGCAGCTTGGAAGTCGGGGGAGGTCAGCCCCAGCATTTT
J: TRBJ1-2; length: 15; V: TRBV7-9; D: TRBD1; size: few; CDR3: CASSGRGRGLGGYTF; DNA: TGTGCCAGCAGCGGTCGTGGCAGGGGGCTCGGTGGCTACACCTTC
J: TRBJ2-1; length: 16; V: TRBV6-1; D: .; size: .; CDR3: CASSEAMLGSYNEQFF; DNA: TGTGCCAGCAGTGAAGCTATGTTGGGTTCTTACAATGAGCAGTTCTTC
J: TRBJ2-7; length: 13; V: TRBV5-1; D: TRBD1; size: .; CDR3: CASSLGQGHEQYF; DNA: TGCGCCAGCAGCTTGGGACAGGGACATGAGCAGTACTTC